The entry that follows covers one T cell receptor beta chain sequence. Its antigen is as yet unknown. Clones were sequenced by immunoSEQ multiplex PCR, and TCRdb holds only the in-frame ones, with some missing. The repertoire includes approximately 180,000 clones, approximately 94% of them detected once, and 3.6% sits in the top ten. The data originate from a study of T cell responses to AZD1222 COVID-19 vaccine. The study, taken as a whole, reports: White British donors predominated, females outnumbered males, and clonal diversity was possibly underestimated. At 160-218 and 743-854, vaccine-associated CD4 TCRs were dominant, and they spanned spike. It was only after the peak T cell response that any repertoires were sampled. Spike-specific TCR breadth and depth rose after two AZD1222 doses.

CDR1 and CDR2 (germline): SGHVS, FQNEAQ. The CDR3 has 13 residues. V was trimmed by 1 base and J by 8 bases, leaving 11 bases between them. The chain couples TRBV7-8 to TRBJ1-1, with D unresolved. This TCR was recovered from an adult who received the MenACWY meningococcal vaccine as a control. Specimen: peripheral blood, collected 28 days after the second dose of the MenACWY control vaccine. This CDR3 reads CASSLVSPPEAFF. DNA of the CDR3: TGTGCCAGCAGCTTAGTGTCCCCCCCCGAAGCTTTCTTT. The full variable domain, in which reference TRBV7-8 and TRBJ1-1 provide the parts outside the CDR3, is GAGVSQSPRYKVAKRGQDVALRCDPISGHVSLFWYQQALGQGPEFLTYFQNEAQLDKSGLPSDRFFAERPEGSVSTLKIQRTQQEDSAVYLCASSLVSPPEAFFGQGTRLTVV.